This T cell receptor (beta chain) emerged from a study of CD8+CD57+ T cells in acquired aplastic anemia. About the study: On average, sorted CD4+ and CD8+ cells gave 3.2 ug of DNA. CD4+ cells from healthy donors averaged around 9.9 million reads. Findings and caveats of the study: There were some 30 CD8+ CDR3 sequences that occurred in both patients and controls.

It was genomic DNA that served as the template for profiling TCR beta VDJ and CDR3. Using its own MiXCR run on the reads, TCRdb lists one record per CDR3 protein. The sample has some 180,000 distinct CDR3 sequences; approximately 49% are singletons. With respect to this clonotype: The antigen is undetermined. Sequence at one end of the junction differs from germline and may be a read error.

Material: sorted CD4+, CD8+, or CD8+CD57+ T cells (not recorded which) from PBMCs. The TCR was taken from a human donor in good health.

The DNA of the CDR3 is TGTGCCACCAGTGACCCCGGCGGCGAGTCCTACAATGAGCAGTTCTTC. Its protein product is CATSDPGGESYNEQFF. The chain recombines TRBV25-1 with TRBJ2-1; D is unresolved. Germline loops: CDR1 MGHDK, CDR2 SYGVNS. This CDR3 comprises 16 residues.